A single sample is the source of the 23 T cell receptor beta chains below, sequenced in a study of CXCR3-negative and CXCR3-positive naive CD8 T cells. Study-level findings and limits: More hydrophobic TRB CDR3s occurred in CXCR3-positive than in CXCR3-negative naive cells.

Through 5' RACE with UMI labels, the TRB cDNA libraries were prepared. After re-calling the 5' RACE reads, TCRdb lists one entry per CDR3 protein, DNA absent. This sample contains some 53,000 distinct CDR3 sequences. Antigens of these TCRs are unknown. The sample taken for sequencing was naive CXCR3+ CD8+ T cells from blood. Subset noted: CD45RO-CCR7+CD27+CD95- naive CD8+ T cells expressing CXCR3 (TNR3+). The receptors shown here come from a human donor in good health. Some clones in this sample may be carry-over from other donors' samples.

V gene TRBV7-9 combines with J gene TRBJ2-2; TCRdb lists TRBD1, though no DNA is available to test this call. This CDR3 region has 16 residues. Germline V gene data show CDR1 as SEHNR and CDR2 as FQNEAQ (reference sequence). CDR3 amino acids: CASSSTGGWYTGELFF.

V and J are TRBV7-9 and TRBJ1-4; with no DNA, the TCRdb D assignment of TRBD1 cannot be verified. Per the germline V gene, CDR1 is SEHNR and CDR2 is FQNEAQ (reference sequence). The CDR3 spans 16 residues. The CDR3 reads CASSSPRLGIGEKLFF.

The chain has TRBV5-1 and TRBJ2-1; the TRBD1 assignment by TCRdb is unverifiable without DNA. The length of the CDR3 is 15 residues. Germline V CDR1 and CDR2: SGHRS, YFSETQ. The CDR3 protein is CASSSGAPAGNEQFF.

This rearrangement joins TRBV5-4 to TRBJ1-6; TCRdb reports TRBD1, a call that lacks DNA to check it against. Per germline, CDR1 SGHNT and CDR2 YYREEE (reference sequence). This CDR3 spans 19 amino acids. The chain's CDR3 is CASSEKLGVRSSYNSPLHF.

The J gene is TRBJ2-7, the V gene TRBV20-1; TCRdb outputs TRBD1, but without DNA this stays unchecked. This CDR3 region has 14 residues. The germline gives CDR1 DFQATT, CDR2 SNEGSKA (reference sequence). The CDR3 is CSASDRAGGYEQYF.

CDR3 region: CASGLADSGANVLTF. This chain uses TRBV12-5 with TRBJ2-6. The CDR3 consists of 15 residues. Germline V gene data show CDR1 as LGHNT and CDR2 as FRNRAP.

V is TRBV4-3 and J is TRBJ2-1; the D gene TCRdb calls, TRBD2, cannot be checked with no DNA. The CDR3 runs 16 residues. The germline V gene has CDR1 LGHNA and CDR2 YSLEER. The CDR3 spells CASSQIAGEGYNEQFF.

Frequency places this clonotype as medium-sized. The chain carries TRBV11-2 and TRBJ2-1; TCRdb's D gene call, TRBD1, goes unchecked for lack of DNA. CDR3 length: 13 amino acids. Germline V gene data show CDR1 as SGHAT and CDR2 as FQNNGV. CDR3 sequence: CASSAPPYNEQFF.

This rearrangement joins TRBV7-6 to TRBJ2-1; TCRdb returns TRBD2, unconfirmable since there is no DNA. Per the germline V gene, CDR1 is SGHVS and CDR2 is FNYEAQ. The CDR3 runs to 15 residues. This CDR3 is CASSLGHSSYNEQFF.

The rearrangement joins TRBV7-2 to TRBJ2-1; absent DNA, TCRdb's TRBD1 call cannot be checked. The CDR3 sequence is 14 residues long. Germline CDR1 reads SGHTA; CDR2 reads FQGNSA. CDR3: CASSYVAGLAEQFF.

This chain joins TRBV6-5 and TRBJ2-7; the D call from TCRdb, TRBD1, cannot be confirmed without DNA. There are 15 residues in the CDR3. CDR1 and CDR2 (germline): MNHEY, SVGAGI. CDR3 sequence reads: CASSYGAYGPREQYF.

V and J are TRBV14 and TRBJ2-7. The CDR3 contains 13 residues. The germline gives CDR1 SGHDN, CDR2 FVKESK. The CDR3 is CASSQFLATEQYF.

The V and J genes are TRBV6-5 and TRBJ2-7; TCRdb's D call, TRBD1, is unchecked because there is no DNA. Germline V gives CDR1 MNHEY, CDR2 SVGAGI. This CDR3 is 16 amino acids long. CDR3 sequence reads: CASSYFSGQQVHEQYF.

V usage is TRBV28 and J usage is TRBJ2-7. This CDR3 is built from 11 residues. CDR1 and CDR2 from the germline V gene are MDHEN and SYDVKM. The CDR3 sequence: CASTTSYEQYF.

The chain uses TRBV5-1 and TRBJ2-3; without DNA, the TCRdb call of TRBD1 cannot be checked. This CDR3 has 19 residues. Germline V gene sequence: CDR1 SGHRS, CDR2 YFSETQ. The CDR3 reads CASSLGAWGLRGSTDTQYF.

The CDR3: CASRGTGVEQYF. The chain is built from TRBV7-9 and TRBJ2-7; TCRdb's D gene call, TRBD1, goes unchecked for lack of DNA. CDR1 SEHNR and CDR2 FQNEAQ come from the germline V gene (reference sequence). The CDR3 spans 12 residues.

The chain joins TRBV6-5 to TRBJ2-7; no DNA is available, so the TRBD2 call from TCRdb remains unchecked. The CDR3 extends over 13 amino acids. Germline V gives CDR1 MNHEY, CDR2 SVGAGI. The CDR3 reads CASSYAGPGEQYF.

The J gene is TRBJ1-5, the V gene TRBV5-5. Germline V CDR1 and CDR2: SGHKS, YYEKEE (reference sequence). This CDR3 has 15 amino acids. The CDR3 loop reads CASSAGRTSNQPQHF.

CDR3 loop: CSAEDREGGELFF. The V gene is TRBV20-1, the J gene TRBJ2-2; the D call from TCRdb, TRBD1, cannot be confirmed without DNA. This CDR3 spans 13 amino acids. Germline-derived CDR1 and CDR2 are DFQATT and SNEGSKA (reference sequence).

CDR3 sequence: CASSLRRAGGRDEQYF. V and J are TRBV5-4 and TRBJ2-7; TCRdb proposes TRBD1, but this gene call is untestable without DNA. The CDR3 is 16 residues long. Per germline, CDR1 SGHNT and CDR2 YYREEE (reference sequence). Full variable domain (rest looked up from reference TRBV5-4 and TRBJ2-7): ETGVTQSPTHLIKTRGQQVTLRCSSQSGHNTVSWYQQALGQGPQFIFQYYREEENGRGNFPPRFSGLQFPNYSSELNVNALELDDSALYLCASSLRRAGGRDEQYFGPGTRLTVT.

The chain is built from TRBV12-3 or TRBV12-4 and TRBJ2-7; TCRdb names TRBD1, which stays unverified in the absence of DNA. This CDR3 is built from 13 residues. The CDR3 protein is CASSLTTGSEQYF.

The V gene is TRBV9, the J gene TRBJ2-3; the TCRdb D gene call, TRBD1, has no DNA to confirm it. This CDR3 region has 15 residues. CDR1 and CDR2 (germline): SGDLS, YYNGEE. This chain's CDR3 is CASSVAAGRSDTQYF.

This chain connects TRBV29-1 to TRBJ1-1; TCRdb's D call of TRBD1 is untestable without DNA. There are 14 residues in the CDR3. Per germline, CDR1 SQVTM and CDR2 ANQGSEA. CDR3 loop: CSVEERGLNTEAFF.